Detailed here is one TCR beta chain. Its target is not known. These data are taken from a study of OX40 agonist ivuxolimab in advanced cancers. Study summary: Ivuxolimab, which patients received intravenously every 2 weeks, was dosed at 0.01 to 10 mg/kg.

The assay was immunoSEQ multiplex PCR, and TCRdb's table has in-frame clones only and misses some. This table holds over 50,000 clones, roughly 84% found once. Between the trimmed V and J ends, which lost 6 bases and 4 bases, there was a span of 15 bases. Per the germline V gene, CDR1 is LNHDA and CDR2 is SQIVND (reference sequence). There are 14 residues in the CDR3. The study, taken as a whole, reports: Circulating CD4+ and CD8+ T cells showed clonal expansion by week 6 at 0.1 to 3.0 mg/kg. Expanded clones tended on average to be more numerous among CD8+ T cells than CD4+.

The starting material was CD4+ or CD8+ T cells sorted from blood, obtained in a trial of the OX40 agonist ivuxolimab. The clonotype was recovered from an adult with an advanced solid tumor such as melanoma, head and neck, liver or kidney cancer. The chain couples TRBV19 to TRBJ1-2; D perhaps matches TRBD1 (5 bases). The CDR3 here is CASSDQGVGYGYTF. In nucleotides, the CDR3 is TGTGCCAGTAGCGATCAGGGAGTCGGCTATGGCTACACCTTC.